This TCR beta chain was documented in a study of T-cell reconstitution after alpha-beta-depleted transplantation in children. Whole-study results and caveats: T cells produced anew were the main source of T-cell counts and diversity one year after transplant.

With respect to this clonotype: Its antigen is unknown.

It was with unique molecular identifiers that the TCRbeta library was prepared. In TCRdb, the PCR reads were re-called with MiXCR into one record per CDR3 protein. The sample holds around 450,000 distinct CDR3 sequences, over 40% seen once. This CDR3 is 18 amino acids long. V shed 1 base and J shed 8 bases, with 27 bases lying between them. Germline CDR1 is DFQATT and CDR2 is SNEGSKA (reference sequence). This material consisted of PBMCs, taken before TCRalphabeta/CD19-depleted stem cell transplant. V gene TRBV20-1 combines with J gene TRBJ2-1; tentatively, D is TRBD1 (6 bases). This receptor was obtained from a girl aged 2-10 years with aplastic anemia, due to receive a stem cell transplant. CDR3: CSARAPGYWGLSFDEQFF. The CDR3 DNA reads as TGCAGTGCTAGAGCTCCGGGTTATTGGGGGCTCTCATTCGATGAGCAGTTCTTC.